Listed here are 32 T cell receptor beta chains from one sample, sequenced in a study of T-cell reconstitution after alpha-beta-depleted transplantation in children. Preparation of the TCRbeta library was carried out with unique molecular identifiers. TCRdb processed the PCR reads anew with MiXCR; each CDR3 protein has one entry. The sample yields fewer than 750,000 distinct CDR3 sequences, under 25% seen once. The specimen was PBMCs, mostly from graft donor cells, collected 360 days after TCRalphabeta/CD19-depleted stem cell transplant. The origin of the receptors is a boy under two years old who had a stem cell transplant for acute myeloid leukemia, so the T cells may come from the graft donor.

This clonotype has more than one count but fewer than ten. This rearrangement joins TRBV11-2 to TRBJ1-5; D call uncertain. V lost 3 bases and J 4 bases, leaving 10 bases between the germline ends. The CDR3 runs 14 residues. Germline CDR1 and CDR2: SGHAT and FQNNGV. CDR3 sequence: CASSFNADNQPQHF. Here the CDR3 DNA reads TGTGCCAGCAGCTTTAACGCAGATAATCAGCCCCAGCATTTT.

This clonotype turned up a few times. The CDR3 spells CASSQAVFNSPLHF. The CDR3 nucleotides read TGCGCCAGCAGCCAGGCAGTCTTTAATTCACCCCTCCACTTT. This chain joins TRBV4-3 and TRBJ1-6; D remains unclear. Germline V gene data show CDR1 as LGHNA and CDR2 as YSLEER. CDR3 length: 14 amino acids. Trimming removed 3 bases from V and 6 bases from J, with 9 bases in between.

This clonotype was counted ten times or more. The chain employs TRBV5-1 and TRBJ2-5, with TRBD1 matching over 8 bases. The CDR3 has 14 residues. Trimming cost V 3 bases and J 5 bases; bases outside gene matches: 6. The V gene's germline CDR1 is SGHRS and CDR2 YFSETQ. CDR3 bases: TGCGCCAGCAGCTCCGACAGGGGCCGGGAGACCCAGTACTTC. Encoded protein: CASSSDRGRETQYF.

V and J are TRBV6-1 and TRBJ1-4; possible D gene TRBD1, 6 bases. CDR3 length: 13 amino acids. Germline assignment: CDR1 MNHNS and CDR2 SASEGT. V dropped 10 bases and J dropped 8 bases, with 17 bases sitting between them. The CDR3 sequence is CATRGGIPEKLFF. For the CDR3, the DNA is TGTGCCACCAGGGGAGGAATTCCGGAAAAACTGTTTTTT.

This clonotype was found many times. The chain has TRBV15 and TRBJ1-5; the match to TRBD1 covers 9 bases. The junction had 4 bases not matched to a gene; V was cut back by 1 base and J by 3 bases. CDR3 length: 16 amino acids. Germline-derived CDR1 and CDR2 are LNHNV and YYDKDF (reference sequence). The CDR3 nucleotides read TGTGCCACCAGCAGAGGACAGGGGGAACCCAATCAGCCCCAGCATTTT. This sequence encodes CATSRGQGEPNQPQHF.

This clonotype was seen once. A much larger clonotype is one base distant, so this may be a read error. This rearrangement joins TRBV20-1 to TRBJ2-7; tentative D call: TRBD1 (5 bases). V was clipped by 1 base and J by 1 base, with 8 bases between them. Germline CDR1 reads DFQATT; CDR2 reads SNEGSKA (reference sequence). This CDR3 comprises 13 residues. Here the CDR3 reads CSARVQGSYEQYF. DNA of the CDR3: TGCAGTGCTAGAGTTCAGGGTTCCTACGAGCAGTACTTC.

This clonotype occurred a few times. The chain couples TRBV20-1 to TRBJ1-2, with D possibly TRBD1 on 5 matching bases. The V and J ends lost 2 bases and 6 bases respectively, with 19 bases between them. The V gene's germline CDR1 is DFQATT and CDR2 SNEGSKA (reference sequence). The CDR3 covers 15 residues. CDR3: CSARPHVGGRDGYTF. The CDR3 nucleotides read TGCAGTGCTAGACCCCACGTCGGGGGTCGAGATGGCTACACCTTC.

The table lists this clonotype with many counts. The rearrangement uses TRBV20-1 and TRBJ2-3; weak D call: TRBD2 (7 bases). Per the germline V gene, CDR1 is DFQATT and CDR2 is SNEGSKA (reference sequence). Trimming shortened V by 5 bases and J by 6 bases, and 12 bases separated the two germline ends. CDR3 length: 12 amino acids. The CDR3 protein is CSASGGLDTQYF. The CDR3 DNA is TGCAGTGCTTCGGGGGGCCTCGATACGCAGTATTTT.

This clonotype was counted between two and nine times. The chain links TRBV20-1 to TRBJ1-3; weak D call: TRBD1 (6 bases). The CDR3 consists of 14 residues. The germline V gene encodes CDR1 DFQATT and CDR2 SNEGSKA (reference sequence). The DNA for the CDR3 is TGCAGCTGTTACGGGACACTCTCTGGAAACACCATATATTTT. This sequence encodes CSCYGTLSGNTIYF.

This chain links TRBV20-1 with TRBJ2-1; the D is unclear. The CDR3 extends over 13 amino acids. CDR1 and CDR2 (germline): DFQATT, SNEGSKA (reference sequence). The germline V and J ends were trimmed by 1 base and 8 bases, with 12 bases remaining between them. The CDR3 spells CSARGIAFDEQFF. CDR3 DNA: TGCAGTGCTAGAGGAATAGCTTTCGATGAGCAGTTCTTC.

This clonotype has a count of ten or more. V and J are TRBV5-1 and TRBJ2-2; a weak D match, TRBD1 (5 bases). Germline values: CDR1 SGHRS, CDR2 YFSETQ. This CDR3 comprises 17 residues. V lost 3 bases to trimming and J lost 6 bases, with 21 bases between them. Here the CDR3 DNA reads TGCGCCAGCAGCTACCCGAAACAGGTTTTAAAGGCCGGGGAGCTGTTTTTT. Translated: CASSYPKQVLKAGELFF.

The DNA of the CDR3 is TGTGCCATCAGTGAAACTGGAACCCTTGACGAGCAGTACGTC. It is translated as CAISETGTLDEQYV. The genes are TRBV10-3 and TRBJ2-7; unclear D gene. The V end was cut by 3 bases, the J end by 5 bases, with 14 bases between. Germline CDR1 reads ENHRY; CDR2 reads SYGVKD. The length of the CDR3 is 14 residues.

This clonotype has only a few counts. The chain recombines TRBV7-2 with TRBJ2-5; weak D call: TRBD1 (6 bases). The germline V gene encodes CDR1 SGHTA and CDR2 FQGNSA. Trimming removed 1 base at V and 2 bases at J, with 14 bases between. This CDR3 is 16 amino acids long. The CDR3 spells CASSLGRDIGQETQYF. CDR3 in DNA: TGTGCCAGCAGCTTAGGAAGGGACATCGGTCAAGAGACCCAGTACTTC.

Many counts were recorded for this clonotype. The chain combines TRBV20-1 with TRBJ1-2; 8 nucleotides align to TRBD1. V trimming: 0 bases; J trimming: 4 bases; junction bases outside the gene matches: 13. Germline CDR1 reads DFQATT; CDR2 reads SNEGSKA (reference sequence). This CDR3 spans 17 amino acids. CDR3 loop: CSARDPLTDREFYGYTF. As DNA, the CDR3 is TGCAGTGCTAGAGATCCACTTACGGACAGGGAATTCTATGGCTACACCTTC.

This clonotype was counted ten times or more. The chain couples TRBV29-1 to TRBJ2-1; a possible D gene is TRBD2 (6 bases). The V end was cut by 3 bases, the J end by 8 bases, with 20 bases between. The CDR3 is 15 amino acids. Germline V gene data show CDR1 as SQVTM and CDR2 as ANQGSEA. CDR3 sequence: CSVEGVGGVRDEQFF. CDR3 sequence (DNA): TGCAGCGTTGAGGGAGTTGGCGGGGTGAGGGATGAGCAGTTCTTC.

V and J are TRBV15 and TRBJ2-3; D perhaps matches TRBD1 (5 bases). Germline lookup yields CDR1 LNHNV and CDR2 YYDKDF (reference sequence). CDR3 length: 16 amino acids. V lost 5 bases and J lost 0, with 15 bases in between. The CDR3 DNA sequence: TGTGCCACCAGCGGGTTAGGGGATCCTAGCACAGATACGCAGTATTTT. The encoded protein is CATSGLGDPSTDTQYF.

This chain links TRBV6-1 with TRBJ2-2; 9 bases agree with TRBD2. Germline values: CDR1 MNHNS, CDR2 SASEGT. V was pared by 6 bases and J by 7 bases, with 18 bases of the junction left unmatched. This CDR3 contains 18 residues. The CDR3 is CASSKLPPSGVVVGELFF. CDR3 coding DNA: TGTGCCAGCAGCAAGCTTCCTCCTAGCGGGGTTGTCGTCGGGGAGCTGTTTTTT.

The chain joins TRBV6-2 or TRBV6-3 to TRBJ2-1; possible D gene TRBD2, 6 bases. The germline CDR1 and CDR2 sequences are MNHEY and SVGEGT. V was shortened by 5 bases and J by 0 bases, with 20 bases between the two germline ends. The CDR3 loop spans 18 amino acids. The CDR3 here is CASSPQPTSGRSYNEQFF. DNA of the CDR3: TGTGCCAGCAGTCCCCAACCCACGAGCGGGCGCTCCTACAATGAGCAGTTCTTC.

This clonotype was observed a few times. This chain joins TRBV29-1 and TRBJ2-3; D may be TRBD2 (7 bases). The V and J ends lost 3 bases and 0 bases respectively, with 16 bases between them. CDR3 length: 16 amino acids. Germline-derived CDR1 and CDR2 are SQVTM and ANQGSEA. The CDR3 is CSVDLRGAYSTDTQYF. DNA of the CDR3: TGCAGCGTTGACCTTCGGGGGGCTTATAGCACAGATACGCAGTATTTT.

This clonotype came up a few times. V is TRBV28 and J is TRBJ2-1; tentatively, D is TRBD2 (7 bases). Germline V gene lookup returns CDR1 MDHEN and CDR2 SYDVKM. This CDR3 spans 13 amino acids. The V and J ends lost 6 bases and 8 bases respectively, with 14 bases between them. CDR3 coding DNA: TGTGCCAGCAGCCGCGGGGGCCGCCATGAGCAGTTCTTC. Encoded protein: CASSRGGRHEQFF.

This clonotype was picked up many times. The chain couples TRBV5-5 to TRBJ2-7; possibly TRBD1 or TRBD2 for D (5 bases each). The CDR3 extends over 15 amino acids. Trimming removed 4 bases from V and 0 bases from J, with 14 bases in between. Germline CDR1 and CDR2: SGHKS and YYEKEE (reference sequence). CDR3 sequence (DNA): TGTGCCAGCAGCACCGGGACGGCTACCTCCTACGAGCAGTACTTC. It translates to CASSTGTATSYEQYF.

The chain carries TRBV5-5 and TRBJ2-1; D possibly corresponds to TRBD1 (5 bases). The CDR3 runs 14 residues. Germline CDR1 SGHKS, CDR2 YYEKEE (reference sequence). V was trimmed by 0 bases and J by 10 bases, leaving 14 bases between them. The CDR3 DNA sequence: TGTGCCAGCAGCTTGGAGGGGCCGCTCGGAGAGCAGTTCTTC. Its translation is CASSLEGPLGEQFF.

The chain employs TRBV28 and TRBJ2-2; the D is unclear. The CDR3 is 15 amino acids. With 2 bases removed from V and 0 bases from J, the gap between germline ends came to 7 bases. CDR1 and CDR2 from the germline V gene are MDHEN and SYDVKM. As DNA, the CDR3 is TGTGCCAGCAGTTTAAGGAGTTCGAACACCGGGGAGCTGTTTTTT. It is translated as CASSLRSSNTGELFF.

Many counts were recorded for this clonotype. The genes are TRBV5-1 and TRBJ1-6; the D is unclear. Germline CDR1 is SGHRS and CDR2 is YFSETQ. The CDR3 sequence is 14 residues long. V lost 0 bases and J 9 bases, leaving 10 bases between the germline ends. CDR3 sequence reads: CASSLEGPSSPLHF. The CDR3 coding sequence is TGCGCCAGCAGCTTGGAGGGCCCAAGTTCACCCCTCCACTTT. The variable domain in full, completed from reference TRBV5-1 and TRBJ1-6, reads KAGVTQTPRYLIKTRGQQVTLSCSPISGHRSVSWYQQTPGQGLQFLFEYFSETQRNKGNFPGRFSGRQFSNSRSEMNVSTLELGDSALYLCASSLEGPSSPLHFGNGTRLTVT.

The rearrangement uses TRBV6-1 and TRBJ2-7; 8 bases agree with TRBD2. The germline CDR1 and CDR2 sequences are MNHNS and SASEGT. The CDR3 loop spans 13 amino acids. CDR3 nucleotides: TGTGCCAGCAGGGAAGCGGGGGTGGGGGAGCAGTACGTC. This encodes CASREAGVGEQYV.

At least ten counts were recorded for this clonotype. V usage is TRBV28 and J usage is TRBJ1-5; D remains unclear. Germline CDR1 MDHEN, CDR2 SYDVKM. The CDR3 spans 16 residues. V gave up 2 bases and J gave up 3 bases, with 14 bases separating them. In DNA, the CDR3 is TGTGCCAGCAGTTTAAGTTCCAGTCCTTTCAATCAGCCCCAGCATTTT. It codes for CASSLSSSPFNQPQHF.

This clonotype was detected a few times. J is TRBJ2-3 and V is TRBV6-5, with D possibly called TRBD1 or TRBD2 (7 bases each). This CDR3 comprises 18 residues. V lost 0 bases, J lost 2 bases, and 18 bases lay in between. Per the germline V gene, CDR1 is MNHEY and CDR2 is SVGAGI. CDR3 nucleotide sequence: TGTGCCAGCAGTTACTCGAATCGACAGGGAGGGTTCACAGATACGCAGTATTTT. The encoded protein is CASSYSNRQGGFTDTQYF.

In its sample, this clonotype was seen many times. The genes are TRBV24-1 and TRBJ2-2; D is ambiguous. The V end was cut by 5 bases, the J end by 1 base, with 4 bases between. Germline V lookup: CDR1 KGHDR, CDR2 SFDVKD. The CDR3 is made up of 13 amino acids. The DNA of the CDR3 is TGTGCCACCAGTGCAGAGAACACCGGGGAGCTGTTTTTT. As protein: CATSAENTGELFF.

The chain carries TRBV24-1 and TRBJ2-3, with TRBD2 identical over 8 bases. The V and J ends lost 4 bases and 0 bases, in that order; junction bases with no gene match: 5. The germline CDR1 and CDR2 sequences are KGHDR and SFDVKD. The CDR3 is 16 residues long. For the CDR3, the DNA is TGTGCCACCAGTGAACCCGGGACTAGAAGCACAGATACGCAGTATTTT. Translation gives CATSEPGTRSTDTQYF.

The chain is built from TRBV5-6 and TRBJ2-3, with 9 positions matching TRBD1. Unmatched junction bases numbered 9, after V lost 2 bases and J lost 5 bases. There are 16 residues in the CDR3. Germline CDR1 is SGHDT and CDR2 is YYEEEE. Here the CDR3 DNA reads TGTGCCAGCAGCTTTACCGGGACAGGGACTCGAGATACGCAGTATTTT. Its translation is CASSFTGTGTRDTQYF.

The chain carries TRBV29-1 and TRBJ1-2, with 8 bases identical to TRBD1. Germline trimming cut 6 bases from V and 6 bases from J; bases unmatched to any gene: 3. Germline CDR1 and CDR2: SQVTM and ANQGSEA. This CDR3 has 11 residues. The CDR3 here is CSVAGGDGYTF. In DNA, the CDR3 is TGCAGCGTCGCAGGGGGCGATGGCTACACCTTC.

As to this clonotype: The conserved final phenylalanine or tryptophan is absent from the CDR3, which likely points to a read error. This chain joins TRBV5-4 and TRBJ1-1; possibly TRBD1 for D (6 bases). Germline assignment: CDR1 SGHNT and CDR2 YYREEE (reference sequence). Trimming left V 0 bases short and J 7 bases short, with 7 bases between. CDR3 length: 12 amino acids. CDR3 protein: CASSLEGDEAFS. In nucleotides, the CDR3 is TGTGCCAGCAGCTTGGAGGGGGATGAAGCTTTCTCT.